These 7 T cell receptor beta chains were all obtained from the same sample, sequenced in a study of blood T cell repertoires in COVID-19. Sequenced by immunoSEQ multiplex PCR; TCRdb stores in-frame clones only, minus some. The sample consists of about 60,000 clones, 91% of them appearing once. Sequenced material: peripheral blood. The receptor set was obtained from a human donor in a cohort sampled during active COVID-19.

CDR3 sequence: CASVRPGQTQFF. CDR3 DNA sequence: TGTGCCAGCGTTCGACCGGGACAGACGCAGTTCTTC. V is TRBV6-5 and J is TRBJ2-1, with TRBD1 matching over 7 bases. CDR1 and CDR2 (germline): MNHEY, SVGAGI. This CDR3 is 12 amino acids long. V was pared by 8 bases and J by 12 bases, with 10 bases of the junction left unmatched.

This rearrangement joins TRBV7-9 to TRBJ2-3; 9 bases line up with TRBD2. V lost 7 bases, J lost 3 bases, and 8 bases stayed unmatched. The V gene's germline CDR1 is SEHNR and CDR2 FQNEAQ (reference sequence). The CDR3 loop spans 15 amino acids. CDR3 amino acids: CASKVLAGLTDTQYF. As DNA, the CDR3 is TGTGCCAGCAAGGTCCTAGCGGGGTTAACAGATACGCAGTATTTT.

In nucleotides, the CDR3 is TGTGCCAGCAGTTTACAGGGAAACACCATATATTTT. It specifies CASSLQGNTIYF. J is TRBJ1-3 and V is TRBV11-2; the D is unclear. Trimming stripped 6 bases from V and 4 bases from J, with 7 bases between. This CDR3 comprises 12 residues. Germline loops: CDR1 SGHAT, CDR2 FQNNGV.

The chain employs TRBV29-1 and TRBJ2-7, with a weak D call TRBD1 (6 bases). V shed 8 bases and J shed 6 bases, with 17 bases lying between them. This CDR3 region has 12 residues. Per germline, CDR1 SQVTM and CDR2 ANQGSEA. CDR3 bases: TGCAGCACTGGGACAAGACAAGGCGAGCAGTACTTC. Translation gives CSTGTRQGEQYF.

This chain joins TRBV11-2 and TRBJ2-2, with TRBD1 as a possible D gene (5 bases). The CDR3 loop spans 16 amino acids. Looked up from germline, CDR1 is SGHAT and CDR2 is FQNNGV. Deletions cut 3 bases from V and 6 bases from J, with 17 bases between. This chain's CDR3 is CASSFDRELNAGELFF. The CDR3 DNA reads as TGTGCCAGCAGCTTTGACAGAGAATTAAACGCCGGGGAGCTGTTTTTT.

The chain carries TRBV7-3 and TRBJ1-1, with 7 bases aligning to TRBD1. J gave up 4 bases and V 4 bases, and 9 bases lay outside the gene matches. The CDR3 has 15 amino acids. The germline V gene has CDR1 SGHTA and CDR2 FQGTGA. The CDR3 loop reads CASSSDRVRGTEAFF. CDR3 nucleotides: TGTGCCAGCAGCTCAGACAGGGTGAGGGGCACTGAAGCTTTCTTT. Full variable domain (outside the CDR3, taken from reference TRBV7-3 and TRBJ1-1): GAGVSQTPSNKVTEKGKYVELRCDPISGHTALYWYRQSLGQGPEFLIYFQGTGAADDSGLPNDRFFAVRPEGSVSTLKIQRTERGDSAVYLCASSSDRVRGTEAFFGQGTRLTVV.

The genes are TRBV28 and TRBJ1-3; D might be TRBD1 (5 bases). Germline lookup yields CDR1 MDHEN and CDR2 SYDVKM. V lost 6 bases and J 0 bases, leaving 18 bases between the germline ends. The CDR3 length is 17 residues. The CDR3 coding sequence is TGTGCCAGCAGCTCCGGGGGATTGTTACACTCTGGAAACACCATATATTTT. It specifies CASSSGGLLHSGNTIYF.